The 8 T cell receptor beta chains presented below share a single source sample, sequenced in a study of human T cells and chemical hapten exposure. The time point: patch test 3, about 24 weeks after DPC sensitization. As to treatment: therapeutic diphenylcyclopropenone sensitization with weekly scalp DPC. TCRdb redid the calling of the RACE reads with MiXCR, one entry per CDR3 protein. The profile shows 82,000 or so distinct CDR3 sequences, over 10% of them singletons. The sequencing here drew on whole blood, taken in connection with sensitization to the hapten diphenylcyclopropenone (DPC). The receptors shown here come from a woman in her 50s with alopecia areata. Some clones in this sample may be carry-over from other donors' samples.

This clonotype was seen many times. The chain recombines TRBV11-2 with TRBJ1-2; weak D call: TRBD1 (6 bases). Germline CDR1 SGHAT, CDR2 FQNNGV. The V end was cut by 2 bases, the J end by 2 bases, with 9 bases between. This CDR3 has 14 amino acids. CDR3 residues: CASSLTGSNYGYTF. CDR3 nucleotides: TGTGCCAGCAGCTTAACAGGGTCGAACTATGGCTACACCTTC.

The chain employs TRBV5-1 and TRBJ1-1; D uncertain. With 6 bases removed from V and 3 bases from J, the gap between germline ends came to 15 bases. Per germline, CDR1 SGHRS and CDR2 YFSETQ. The CDR3 contains 14 residues. The CDR3 DNA reads TGCGCCAGCATGAGGTCGGCAGGAGACACTGAAGCTTTCTTT. This codes for CASMRSAGDTEAFF.

This clonotype was counted a few times. The chain recombines TRBV5-6 with TRBJ2-1; no definite D call. CDR1 is SGHDT and CDR2 is YYEEEE in the germline V gene. The CDR3 totals 16 residues. Trimming pared 1 base from V and 2 bases from J, leaving 13 bases between. The CDR3 bases are TGTGCCAGCAGCTTGTGGGCGGTATCTCCCTACAATGAGCAGTTCTTC. Its translation: CASSLWAVSPYNEQFF. The full variable domain, completed using reference TRBV5-6 and TRBJ2-1, is DAGVTQSPTHLIKTRGQQVTLRCSPKSGHDTVSWYQQALGQGPQFIFQYYEEEERQRGNFPDRFSGHQFPNYSSELNVNALLLGDSALYLCASSLWAVSPYNEQFFGPGTRLTVL.

This clonotype appeared many times. The chain recombines TRBV7-2 with TRBJ2-3, with 8 bases lining up with TRBD2. The germline CDR1 and CDR2 sequences are SGHTA and FQGNSA. V was pared by 4 bases and J by 3 bases, with 3 bases of the junction left unmatched. The CDR3 length is 14 residues. The CDR3 here is CASSSGLATDTQYF. As DNA, the CDR3 is TGTGCCAGCAGCTCTGGACTAGCAACAGATACGCAGTATTTT.

This sequence joins TRBV12-5 and TRBJ2-3; TRBD2 matches 10 bases. CDR3 length: 16 residues. V lost 7 bases and J lost 0; bases outside the gene matches: 7. In germline, CDR1 is LGHNT, CDR2 FRNRAP. The CDR3 nucleotides are TGTGCTAGTGCACCGACTAGCGGGTTTAGCACAGATACGCAGTATTTT. Translation: CASAPTSGFSTDTQYF.

There are many counts of this clonotype. V and J are TRBV3-1 and TRBJ2-5; D is ambiguous. This CDR3 contains 14 residues. Germline assignment: CDR1 LGHDT and CDR2 YNNKEL (reference sequence). Trimming shortened V by 2 bases and J by 4 bases, and 11 bases separated the two germline ends. The CDR3 DNA sequence: TGTGCCAGCAGCCAATTTCTATTGCCAGAGACCCAGTACTTC. This translates into CASSQFLLPETQYF.

This chain uses TRBV29-1 with TRBJ1-1; 9 bases align to TRBD1. V dropped 7 bases and J dropped 7; count of bases not matched to a gene: 10. The CDR3 contains 13 residues. Germline assignment: CDR1 SQVTM and CDR2 ANQGSEA. CDR3 in DNA: TGCAGCGGCAAAATGACAGGGGGAAGTGAAGCTTTCTTT. This encodes CSGKMTGGSEAFF. The full variable domain, its missing parts supplied by reference TRBV29-1 and TRBJ1-1, is SAVISQKPSRDICQRGTSLTIQCQVDSQVTMMFWYRQQPGQSLTLIATANQGSEATYESGFVIDKFPISRPNLTFSTLTVSNMSPEDSSIYLCSGKMTGGSEAFFGQGTRLTVV.

This clonotype was counted at least ten times. This sequence joins TRBV29-1 and TRBJ1-3; D call uncertain. Deletions cut 3 bases from V and 12 bases from J, with 3 bases between. The CDR3 is made up of 8 amino acids. Germline V gene lookup returns CDR1 SQVTM and CDR2 ANQGSEA. The CDR3 region has the DNA TGCAGCGTTGAGGGCATATATTTT. Protein: CSVEGIYF.